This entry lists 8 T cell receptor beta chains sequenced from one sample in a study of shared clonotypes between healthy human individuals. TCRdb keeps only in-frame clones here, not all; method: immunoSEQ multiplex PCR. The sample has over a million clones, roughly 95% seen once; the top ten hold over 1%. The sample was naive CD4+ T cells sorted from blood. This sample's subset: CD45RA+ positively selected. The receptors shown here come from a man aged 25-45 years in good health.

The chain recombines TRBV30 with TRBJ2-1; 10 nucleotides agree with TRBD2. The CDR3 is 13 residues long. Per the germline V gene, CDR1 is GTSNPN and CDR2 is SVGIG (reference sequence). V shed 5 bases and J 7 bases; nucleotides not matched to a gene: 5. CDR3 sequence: CAWGGLAVNEQFF. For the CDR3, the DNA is TGTGCCTGGGGCGGACTAGCGGTTAATGAGCAGTTCTTC.

CDR3 amino acids: CASSQVRGDGAFF. The CDR3 nucleotides are TGCGCCAGCAGCCAAGTGAGAGGGGATGGAGCTTTCTTT. This chain uses TRBV4-1 with TRBJ1-1; D is perhaps TRBD1 (5 bases). The CDR3 has 13 residues. Between the trimmed V and J ends, which lost 1 base and 10 bases, there was a span of 13 bases. Germline lookup yields CDR1 MGHRA and CDR2 YSYEKL.

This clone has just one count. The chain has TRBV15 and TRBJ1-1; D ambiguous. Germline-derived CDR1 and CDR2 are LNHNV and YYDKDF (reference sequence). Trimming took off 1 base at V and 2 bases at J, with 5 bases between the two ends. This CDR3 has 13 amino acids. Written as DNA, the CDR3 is TGTGCCACCAGCAGAGCTATTAACACTGAAGCTTTCTTT. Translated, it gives CATSRAINTEAFF.

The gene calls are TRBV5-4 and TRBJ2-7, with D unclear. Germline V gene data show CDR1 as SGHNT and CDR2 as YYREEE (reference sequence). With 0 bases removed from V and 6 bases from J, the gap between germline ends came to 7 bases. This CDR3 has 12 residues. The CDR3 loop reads CASSLALSEQYF. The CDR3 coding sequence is TGTGCCAGCAGCTTGGCGCTTAGCGAGCAGTACTTC.

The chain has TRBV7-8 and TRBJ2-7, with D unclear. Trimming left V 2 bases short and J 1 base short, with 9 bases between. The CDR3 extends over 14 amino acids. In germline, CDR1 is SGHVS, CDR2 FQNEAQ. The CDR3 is CASSLSSGSYEQYF. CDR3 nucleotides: TGTGCCAGCAGCTTAAGTTCAGGATCCTACGAGCAGTACTTC.

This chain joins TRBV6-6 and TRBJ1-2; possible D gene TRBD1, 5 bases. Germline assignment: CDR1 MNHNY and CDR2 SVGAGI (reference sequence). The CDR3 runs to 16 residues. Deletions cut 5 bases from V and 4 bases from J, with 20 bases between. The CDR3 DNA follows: TGTGCCAGCAGTACGGGGACCGGCCCGAACCTCTATGGCTACACCTTC. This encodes CASSTGTGPNLYGYTF.

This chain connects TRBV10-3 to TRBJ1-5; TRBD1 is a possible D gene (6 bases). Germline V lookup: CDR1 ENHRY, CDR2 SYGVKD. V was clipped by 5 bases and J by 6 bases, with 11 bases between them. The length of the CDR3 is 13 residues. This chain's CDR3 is CAISKGGGQPQHF. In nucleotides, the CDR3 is TGTGCCATCAGTAAGGGGGGGGGTCAGCCCCAGCATTTT.

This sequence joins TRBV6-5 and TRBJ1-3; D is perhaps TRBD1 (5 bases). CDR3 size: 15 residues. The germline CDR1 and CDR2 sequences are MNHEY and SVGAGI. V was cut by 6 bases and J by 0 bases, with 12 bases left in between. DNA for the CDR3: TGTGCCAGCAGAAGGGACGGCGGCTCTGGAAACACCATATATTTT. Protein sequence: CASRRDGGSGNTIYF.